This is a list of T cell receptor beta chains from one sample in a study of blood T cells in healthy people across ages. TCRdb reanalysed the 5' RACE reads using MiXCR and keeps one entry per CDR3 protein. Among about 770,000 distinct CDR3 sequences listed, approximately 48% were seen once. Specimen: blood. Source of these receptors: a man aged 60 to 69 in good health. Both conserved end residues are part of each CDR3. The D gene is left open where the match is weak. The size entry is marked missing in some rows and otherwise reads once, few, many or a size class.

CDR3aa	CDR3nt	d_gene	j_gene	v_gene	abundance	len
CASKPTGIWIQYF	TGTGCCAGCAAGCCTACCGGGATTTGGATTCAGTACTTC	NA	TRBJ2-4	TRBV2	NA	13
CASSPWTGSSYNEQFF	TGTGCCAGCAGTCCTTGGACGGGTAGCTCCTACAATGAGCAGTTCTTC	NA	TRBJ2-1	TRBV28	few	16
CASSGPRVNSGANVLTF	TGTGCCAGCAGTGGGCCCAGGGTCAACTCTGGGGCCAACGTCCTGACTTTC	NA	TRBJ2-6	TRBV2	NA	17
CASTRGSGGGYTF	TGTGCCAGCACCCGGGGTTCCGGAGGCGGCTACACCTTC	NA	TRBJ1-2	TRBV6-5	NA	13
CASSQDLSASGGAWEQFF	TGCGCCAGCAGCCAAGATTTATCGGCTAGCGGGGGGGCATGGGAGCAGTTCTTC	TRBD2	TRBJ2-1	TRBV4-3	NA	18
CASSQGHSSGANVLTF	TGCGCCAGCAGCCAGGGACATTCCTCTGGGGCCAACGTCCTGACTTTC	NA	TRBJ2-6	TRBV5-1	NA	16
CASSEAGTTDTQYF	TGTGCCAGCAGTGAGGCAGGGACCACAGATACGCAGTATTTT	NA	TRBJ2-3	TRBV2	few	14
CASSLGAQDSYEQYF	TGTGCCAGCAGCTTAGGAGCGCAGGACTCCTACGAGCAGTACTTC	NA	TRBJ2-7	TRBV7-2	few	15
CASSLAGGHSGANVLTF	TGTGCCAGCAGCTTAGCGGGGGGACACTCTGGGGCCAACGTCCTGACTTTC	NA	TRBJ2-6	TRBV7-2	NA	17
CASSQDPAATAYEQYF	TGTGCCAGCAGCCAAGATCCTGCCGCGACAGCCTACGAGCAGTACTTC	NA	TRBJ2-7	TRBV3-1	NA	16
CASSLSASGEGNTIYF	TGTGCCAGCAGTTTAAGCGCATCGGGGGAAGGAAACACCATATATTTT	NA	TRBJ1-3	TRBV12-3/TRBV12-4	many	16
CASSYGQVETQYF	TGTGCCAGCAGTTACGGCCAGGTGGAGACCCAGTACTTC	NA	TRBJ2-5	TRBV6-2/TRBV6-3	few	13
CASSQEPSLRETQYF	TGCGCCAGCAGCCAAGAGCCTAGCTTAAGAGAGACCCAGTACTTC	NA	TRBJ2-5	TRBV4-3	many	15
CASSLYGPEGFSYEQYF	TGTGCCAGCAGCTTATATGGGCCGGAGGGTTTTTCCTACGAGCAGTACTTC	NA	TRBJ2-7	TRBV7-9	NA	17
CASSQDRQASYEQYF	TGCGCCAGCAGCCAAGATCGTCAGGCCTCCTACGAGCAGTACTTC	NA	TRBJ2-7	TRBV4-3	NA	15
CASSFWGDSYEQYF	TGTGCCAGCAGCTTCTGGGGGGACTCCTACGAGCAGTACTTC	NA	TRBJ2-7	TRBV11-1	NA	14
CASSYRRQGEYGYTF	TGTGCCAGCAGTTATCGACGACAGGGGGAGTATGGCTACACCTTC	TRBD1	TRBJ1-2	TRBV6-2/TRBV6-3	few	15
CAARPGSGGTYEQYF	TGTGCCGCCCGACCAGGGAGCGGGGGAACCTACGAGCAGTACTTC	TRBD2	TRBJ2-7	TRBV6-1	NA	15